This T cell receptor (beta chain) was recorded in a study of blood T cell repertoires in COVID-19. Study overall: The origin of the acute and convalescent COVID-19 samples was the United States, Italy and Spain. Sources were T cells, B-cell-depleted T cells, or PBMCs; the material itself was cDNA or gDNA.

Germline CDR1 and CDR2: MNHEY and SMNVEV (reference sequence). The V segment lost 2 bases and the J segment 2 bases; nucleotides outside the gene matches: 12. The CDR3 consists of 18 residues. Original handling: For nucleated cells, counts were estimated from reference gene primer amplification. TCRdb's copy holds only in-frame clones and misses some; the assay was immunoSEQ multiplex PCR. The DNA was the basis for D and trimming; V, J and clone size are from that table. The sample shows about 73,000 clones, over 80% of them seen only once. The source of this sequence is a man aged 80 or over with active or convalescent COVID-19. The chain has TRBV27 and TRBJ2-7, with TRBD2 matching 10 bases. Input material: peripheral blood. CDR3 in DNA: TGTGCCAGCAGTTTACGGGGTTCACTAGCGGGATTTGCCTACGAGCAGTACTTC. As protein: CASSLRGSLAGFAYEQYF.